Following are 14 T cell receptor beta chains from one sample sequenced in a study of T cells in women clearing cervical HPV infection. The repertoire was sequenced with immunoSEQ multiplex PCR; TCRdb's copy has only in-frame clones and lacks some. Its listing shows 20,000 to 25,000 clones. Sequencing input: blood buffy coat. All receptors come from a woman aged 18 to 75 with a cervical HPV16 infection that either progressed to CIN3+ or cleared (not recorded which).

Note on this clone: The CDR3 end falls 3 residues outside the read, so it is completed with the germline J gene. The rearrangement joins TRBV19 to TRBJ2-7, with TRBD1 matching over 9 bases. The CDR3 sequence is 15 residues long. The germline V gene encodes CDR1 LNHDA and CDR2 SQIVND (reference sequence). V lost 3 bases and J lost 6; bases outside the gene matches: 9. The CDR3 reads CASSISGQGTCEQYF. The covered CDR3 bases are TGTGCCAGTAGTATTTCCGGACAGGGGACCTGCGAG. Full variable domain (missing parts from reference TRBV19 and TRBJ2-7): DGGITQSPKYLFRKEGQNVTLSCEQNLNHDAMYWYRQDPGQGLRLIYYSQIVNDFQKGDIAEGYSVSREKKESFPLTVTSAQKNPTAFYLCASSISGQGTCEQYFGPGTRLTVT.

A note on this clone: The CDR3 end falls 3 residues outside the read, so it is completed with the germline J gene. This chain uses TRBV20-1 with TRBJ1-5, with D possibly being TRBD1 (6 bases). Per the germline V gene, CDR1 is DFQATT and CDR2 is SNEGSKA (reference sequence). This CDR3 is built from 12 residues. Trimming pared 4 bases from V and 2 bases from J, leaving 6 bases between. The DNA read from the CDR3 is TGCAGTGCTAACAGGGGCAATCAGCCC. This codes for CSANRGNQP. The full CDR3 sequence reads CSANRGNQPQHF.

CDR3 protein: CASSGARLETTGELFF. CDR3 DNA, as far as it was read: TGCGCCAGCAGTGGGGCTCGACTAGAGACCACCGGGGAG. The chain combines TRBV10-1 with TRBJ2-2; tentative D call: TRBD2 (6 bases). The read terminates 3 residues ahead of where the CDR3 ends, so the germline J gene completes it. CDR3 length equals 16 residues. CDR1 is WNHNN, CDR2 SYGVQD, per germline (reference sequence). V was pared by 4 bases and J by 4 bases, with 16 bases between.

On this clone: The CDR3 end lies 3 residues beyond the end of the read and is filled in from the germline J gene. V usage is TRBV19 and J usage is TRBJ2-1; 10 nucleotides agree with TRBD2. Germline V gene lookup returns CDR1 LNHDA and CDR2 SQIVND (reference sequence). V dropped 7 bases and J dropped 6; count of bases not matched to a gene: 6. This CDR3 spans 14 amino acids. The CDR3 spells CASTRIAGGNEQFF. CDR3 DNA, as far as it was read: TGTGCCAGTACCAGGATAGCGGGAGGCAATGAG.

As regards this clone: Read sequence stops 3 residues before the CDR3 end, and the germline J gene provides the missing end. This chain joins TRBV18 and TRBJ2-6; D gene unclear. V lost 1 base and J lost 1, with 8 bases in between. The CDR3 contains 16 residues. Germline CDR1 and CDR2: KGHSH and LQKENI. CDR3 protein: CASSPRAESGANVLTF. Partial CDR3 DNA: TGTGCCAGCTCACCACGCGCGGAATCTGGGGCCAACGTC. Looking up the rest from reference TRBV18 and TRBJ2-6 gives the full variable domain: NAGVMQNPRHLVRRRGQEARLRCSPMKGHSHVYWYRQLPEEGLKFMVYLQKENIIDESGMPKERFSAEFPKEGPSILRIQQVVRGDSAAYFCASSPRAESGANVLTFGAGSRLTVL.

The CDR3 spells CASSPGTGRNEQFF. The sequenced part of the CDR3 DNA is TGTGCCAGCAGTCCCGGGACAGGGCGCAATGAG. The chain carries TRBV7-2 and TRBJ2-1, with TRBD1 matching over 9 bases. The CDR3 end is not reached by the read, which stops 3 residues before it; the germline J gene fills it in. Looked up from germline, CDR1 is SGHTA and CDR2 is FQGNSA. The CDR3 consists of 14 residues. Trimming took 6 bases from V and 6 from J; bases not matched to a gene: 6.

About this clone: The DNA ends 3 residues before the CDR3 does, and the rest of the CDR3 is filled in from the germline J gene. The chain carries TRBV2 and TRBJ1-2; 9 positions agree with TRBD1. Unmatched junction bases numbered 4, after V lost 4 bases and J lost 7 bases. The CDR3 is made up of 13 amino acids. Germline CDR1 reads SNHLY; CDR2 reads FYNNEI. Incomplete CDR3 DNA: TGTGCCAGCAGTGCCACAGGGGGCGTTGGC. Protein: CASSATGGVG. The CDR3 in its entirety is CASSATGGVGYTF.

Remarks on this clone: The CDR3 end lies 3 residues beyond the end of the read and is filled in from the germline J gene. The chain is built from TRBV6-2 or TRBV6-3 and TRBJ1-5; D is unresolved. Germline CDR1 is MNHEY and CDR2 is SVGEGT. The CDR3 consists of 12 residues. The germline V and J ends were trimmed by 7 bases and 6 bases, with 10 bases remaining between them. Here the CDR3 reads CASKAPSQPQHF. The covered CDR3 bases are TGTGCCAGCAAGGCCCCCAGTCAGCCC.

On this clone itself: The read falls 3 residues short of the CDR3 end, and the missing part is taken from the germline J gene. V is TRBV27 and J is TRBJ1-1; TRBD1 is a possible D gene (6 bases). The CDR3 is 14 amino acids. Germline V gene sequence: CDR1 MNHEY, CDR2 SMNVEV (reference sequence). Trimming shortened V by 8 bases and J by 0 bases, and 13 bases separated the two germline ends. CDR3 amino acids: CASHSGTMNTEAFF. The sequenced part of the CDR3 DNA is TGTGCCAGCCATTCCGGGACAATGAACACTGAA.

With respect to this clone: Sequencing ends 3 residues short of the CDR3 end; the germline J gene provides the rest. The J gene is TRBJ2-3, the V gene TRBV5-1; no definite D call. Germline values: CDR1 SGHRS, CDR2 YFSETQ. The length of the CDR3 is 13 residues. V lost 4 bases and J 3 bases, leaving 9 bases between the germline ends. CDR3 in amino acids: CASSVFLTDTQYF. Incomplete CDR3 DNA: TGCGCCAGCAGCGTTTTCTTAACAGATACG.

Details on this clone: The missing CDR3 end, 3 residues past where the read stops, is filled in from the germline J gene. The chain combines TRBV11-1 with TRBJ1-6, with TRBD1 as a possible D gene (6 bases). V was shortened by 3 bases and J by 7 bases, with 7 bases between the two germline ends. The V gene's germline CDR1 is SGHAT and CDR2 FQDESV (reference sequence). The CDR3 consists of 13 residues. The CDR3 sequence: CASSFDRNSPLHF. Incomplete CDR3 DNA: TGTGCCAGCAGCTTTGACAGGAATTCACCC.

Worth noting for this clone: The DNA ends 3 residues before the CDR3 does, and the rest of the CDR3 is filled in from the germline J gene. V and J are TRBV2 and TRBJ2-7; 9 bases map to TRBD1. The V segment lost 2 bases and the J segment 6 bases; nucleotides outside the gene matches: 5. This CDR3 has 14 amino acids. CDR1 is SNHLY, CDR2 FYNNEI, per germline. The CDR3 reads CASSEWDRVSEQYF. CDR3 DNA, as far as it was read: TGTGCCAGCAGTGAATGGGACAGGGTCTCCGAG. Together with reference TRBV2 and TRBJ2-7, the CDR3 gives the full variable domain: EPEVTQTPSHQVTQMGQEVILRCVPISNHLYFYWYRQILGQKVEFLVSFYNNEISEKSEIFDDQFSVERPDGSNFTLKIRSTKLEDSAMYFCASSEWDRVSEQYFGPGTRLTVT.

The sequenced part of the CDR3 DNA is TGCAGCGTCCAAAACACCGGGGAG. Translating it yields CSVQNTGE. The whole CDR3 sequence reads CSVQNTGELFF. The V call is TRBV29-1, the J call TRBJ2-2; D is undetermined. Read coverage stops 3 residues before the CDR3 terminus; the germline J gene supplies the remainder. This CDR3 spans 11 amino acids. The V end lost 6 bases, the J end lost 2 bases, and 4 bases lay between the germline ends. CDR1 and CDR2 (germline): SQVTM, ANQGSEA.

Concerning this clone: The sequence runs out 3 residues before the end of the CDR3; the remainder is reconstructed from the germline J gene. The chain combines TRBV5-1 with TRBJ1-1; 9 nucleotides align to TRBD1. V gave up 4 bases and J gave up 4 bases; unmatched junction bases: 8. The CDR3 totals 15 residues. Germline loops: CDR1 SGHRS, CDR2 YFSETQ. The CDR3 spells CASSQSTGGSTEAFF. CDR3 DNA, as far as it was read: TGCGCCAGCAGCCAAAGTACAGGGGGCAGCACTGAA.